A selection of T cell receptor beta chains follows, all from one sample in a study of cytomegalovirus exposure and HLA in healthy donors. The method was immunoSEQ multiplex PCR; TCRdb's version includes in-frame clones alone and lacks a portion of them. This table has about 150,000 clones, 80% appearing once. The sequencing sample was made of PBMCs. The receptors derive from a woman aged 45-65 years in good health and CMV-seropositive. Each CDR3 is given with its conserved first and last residue. The order of the fields is V gene, clone size, D gene, J gene, CDR3 protein, CDR3 DNA. D genes are given only for firm matches. Clone size is stated in some rows and not others, as once, few, many or a class when expanded.

V: TRBV28
size: once
D: -
J: TRBJ2-1
CDR3: CASSGQGAGQRYNEQFF
DNA: TGTGCCAGCAGTGGCCAAGGGGCGGGACAGAGATACAATGAGCAGTTCTTC

V: TRBV5-1
size: -
D: TRBD1
J: TRBJ1-2
CDR3: CASSRQQGADGYTF
DNA: TGCGCCAGCAGCCGCCAACAGGGGGCTGATGGCTACACCTTC

V: TRBV5-1
size: -
D: -
J: TRBJ2-1
CDR3: CASSSGTRILKSSYNEQFF
DNA: TGCGCCAGCAGCTCCGGGACTCGGATTCTTAAAAGCTCCTACAATGAGCAGTTCTTC

V: TRBV19
size: -
D: -
J: TRBJ1-4
CDR3: CASTTGIFGANEKLFF
DNA: TGTGCCAGTACCACCGGGATATTTGGGGCTAATGAAAAACTGTTTTTT

V: TRBV2
size: -
D: TRBD1
J: TRBJ1-6
CDR3: CASAGQAKESSYNSPLHF
DNA: TGTGCCAGCGCTGGACAGGCGAAGGAGAGCTCCTATAATTCACCCCTCCACTTT

V: TRBV7-9
size: -
D: -
J: TRBJ2-7
CDR3: CSSSLGGRLNYEQYF
DNA: TGTTCCAGCAGCTTAGGTGGCAGGCTAAATTACGAGCAGTACTTC

V: TRBV9
size: -
D: TRBD1
J: TRBJ2-7
CDR3: CASSYRDSRTYEQYF
DNA: TGTGCCAGCAGTTACCGGGACAGCAGAACCTACGAGCAGTACTTC

V: TRBV2
size: once
D: TRBD1
J: TRBJ1-2
CDR3: CASRGDRNYGYTF
DNA: TGTGCCAGCAGAGGGGACAGGAACTATGGCTACACCTTC

V: TRBV28
size: -
D: -
J: TRBJ2-7
CDR3: CASSLRYEQYF
DNA: TGTGCCAGCAGCCTGAGGTACGAGCAGTACTTC

V: TRBV25-1
size: -
D: -
J: TRBJ1-4
CDR3: CASSARFLGGEKLFF
DNA: TGTGCCAGCAGTGCCAGATTCTTGGGGGGGGAAAAACTGTTTTTT

V: TRBV19
size: -
D: -
J: TRBJ2-2
CDR3: CGAGNTGELFF
DNA: TGTGGCGCAGGGAACACCGGGGAGCTGTTTTTT

V: TRBV10-3
size: -
D: -
J: TRBJ1-2
CDR3: CAISDRQHYGYTF
DNA: TGTGCCATCAGTGACCGACAGCACTATGGCTACACCTTC

V: TRBV6-5
size: -
D: -
J: TRBJ1-1
CDR3: CASSYSISGFTEAFF
DNA: TGTGCCAGCAGTTACTCTATCTCGGGTTTCACTGAAGCTTTCTTT

V: TRBV7-9
size: -
D: -
J: TRBJ1-1
CDR3: CASSLVGQLEAFF
DNA: TGTGCCAGCAGCTTAGTTGGACAGCTTGAAGCTTTCTTT

V: TRBV25-1
size: -
D: TRBD1
J: TRBJ1-2
CDR3: CASSKPDRVGYTF
DNA: TGTGCCAGCAGTAAACCAGACAGGGTTGGCTACACCTTC

V: TRBV5-1
size: -
D: TRBD1
J: TRBJ1-2
CDR3: CASSLDPGTGPVYGYTF
DNA: TGCGCCAGCAGCTTGGACCCCGGGACAGGGCCTGTCTATGGCTACACCTTC

V: TRBV6-1
size: -
D: TRBD1
J: TRBJ1-2
CDR3: CASSGTGTGSGYTF
DNA: TGTGCCAGCAGTGGTACCGGGACAGGGAGCGGCTACACCTTC

V: TRBV30
size: -
D: -
J: TRBJ1-3
CDR3: CAWSRMAGTGNTIYF
DNA: TGTGCCTGGAGTAGGATGGCAGGTACTGGAAACACCATATATTTT

V: TRBV5-4
size: -
D: TRBD1
J: TRBJ1-4
CDR3: CASSEGQNNEKLFF
DNA: TGTGCCAGCAGCGAGGGACAGAATAATGAAAAACTGTTTTTT

V: TRBV6-5
size: once
D: TRBD1
J: TRBJ2-3
CDR3: CASSYSTGGTQYF
DNA: TGTGCCAGCAGTTACTCGACAGGGGGTACGCAGTATTTT

V: TRBV6-1
size: -
D: -
J: TRBJ1-1
CDR3: CASSEQGLNTEAFF
DNA: TGTGCCAGCAGTGAACAGGGGCTGAACACTGAAGCTTTCTTT

V: TRBV7-9
size: -
D: -
J: TRBJ2-2
CDR3: CASSLEEGLKTGELFF
DNA: TGTGCCAGCAGCTTAGAAGAGGGCCTGAAAACCGGGGAGCTGTTTTTT